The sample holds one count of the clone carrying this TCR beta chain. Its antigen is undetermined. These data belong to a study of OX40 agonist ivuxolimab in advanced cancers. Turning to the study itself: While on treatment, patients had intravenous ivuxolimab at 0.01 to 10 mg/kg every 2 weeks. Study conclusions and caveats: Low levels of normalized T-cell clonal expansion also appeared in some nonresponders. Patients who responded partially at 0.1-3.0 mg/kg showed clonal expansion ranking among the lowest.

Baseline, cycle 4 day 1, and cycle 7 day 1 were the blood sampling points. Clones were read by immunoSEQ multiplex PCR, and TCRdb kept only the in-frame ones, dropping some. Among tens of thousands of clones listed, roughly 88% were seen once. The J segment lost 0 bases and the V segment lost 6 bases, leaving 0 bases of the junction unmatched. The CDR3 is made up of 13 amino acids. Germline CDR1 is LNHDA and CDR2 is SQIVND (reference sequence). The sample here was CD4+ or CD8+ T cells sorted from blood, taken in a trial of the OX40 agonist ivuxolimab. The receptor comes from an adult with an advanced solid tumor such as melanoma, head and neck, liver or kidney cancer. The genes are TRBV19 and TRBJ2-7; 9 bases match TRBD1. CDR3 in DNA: TGTGCCAGTAGGGACAGGGGCTCCTACGAGCAGTACTTC. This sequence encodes CASRDRGSYEQYF.